The 9 T cell receptor beta chains below were found in one sample sequenced in a study of T-cell reconstitution after alpha-beta-depleted transplantation in children. The TCRbeta library was prepared with unique molecular identifiers. From the PCR reads, TCRdb called clonotypes with MiXCR, one entry per CDR3 protein. This sample has just over 950,000 distinct CDR3 sequences, with roughly 29% found just once. The input for sequencing was PBMCs, mostly from graft donor cells, taken 360 days after TCRalphabeta/CD19-depleted stem cell transplant. These receptors were obtained from a boy in the first two years of life who had a stem cell transplant for SCID, so the T cells may come from the graft donor.

This chain links TRBV24-1 with TRBJ2-1, with a weak D call TRBD2 (6 bases). Germline V gene data show CDR1 as KGHDR and CDR2 as SFDVKD. This CDR3 comprises 15 residues. The V and J ends lost 6 bases and 7 bases respectively, with 18 bases between them. The CDR3 coding sequence is TGTGCCACCAGTTGGGCGGGGAGTGGTTGGAATGAGCAGTTCTTC. Amino acids: CATSWAGSGWNEQFF.

J is TRBJ1-1 and V is TRBV6-1; D remains unclear. V shed 7 bases and J shed 0 bases, with 18 bases lying between them. Germline V lookup: CDR1 MNHNS, CDR2 SASEGT. The CDR3 runs to 16 residues. As DNA, the CDR3 is TGTGCCAGCATCCCGAGGGCGGCAGCCTTGAACACTGAAGCTTTCTTT. Translating it yields CASIPRAAALNTEAFF.

The chain is built from TRBV6-1 and TRBJ2-1, with 7 nucleotides matching TRBD1. The trim removed 5 bases at V and 4 bases at J, leaving 8 bases unmatched. Germline V gene sequence: CDR1 MNHNS, CDR2 SASEGT. This CDR3 has 15 residues. In nucleotides, the CDR3 is TGTGCCAGCAGTCGCCGGGACAGAATTTACAATGAGCAGTTCTTC. It codes for CASSRRDRIYNEQFF.

The J gene is TRBJ2-1, the V gene TRBV20-1; 8 nucleotides line up with TRBD2. V lost 5 bases to trimming and J lost 0 bases; unmatched junction nucleotides: 12. From germline, CDR1 is DFQATT and CDR2 SNEGSKA (reference sequence). The CDR3 is 17 residues long. CDR3 nucleotides: TGCAGTGCTCGCCTACCCCCCGGGACTAGCTCCTACAATGAGCAGTTCTTC. Translating gives CSARLPPGTSSYNEQFF.

In this sample, this clonotype turned up a few times. The genes are TRBV4-1 and TRBJ2-7; TRBD1 matches at 7 bases. J gave up 4 bases and V 3 bases, and 9 bases lay outside the gene matches. The length of the CDR3 is 15 residues. Germline V gene lookup returns CDR1 MGHRA and CDR2 YSYEKL. CDR3 protein: CASSHFVTGKYEQYF. Written as DNA, the CDR3 is TGCGCCAGCAGCCATTTTGTGACAGGGAAATACGAGCAGTACTTC.

The genes are TRBV6-5 and TRBJ2-7; a weak D match, TRBD1 (5 bases). V was cut by 2 bases and J by 7 bases, with 9 bases left in between. The CDR3 runs 12 residues. The germline V gene encodes CDR1 MNHEY and CDR2 SVGAGI. In DNA, the CDR3 is TGTGCCAGCAGTTACACCACAGGAGAGCAGTACTTC. Amino acid sequence: CASSYTTGEQYF.

The chain is built from TRBV12-3 or TRBV12-4 and TRBJ2-4; D is perhaps TRBD1 or TRBD2 (5 bases each). This CDR3 region has 14 residues. The V and J ends lost 3 bases and 6 bases respectively, with 12 bases between them. The CDR3 DNA sequence: TGTGCCAGCAGTTTGAGGGGATCGGGAAACATTCAGTACTTC. This codes for CASSLRGSGNIQYF.

This chain joins TRBV5-6 and TRBJ2-7; D unclear. Per germline, CDR1 SGHDT and CDR2 YYEEEE. CDR3 size: 12 residues. Deletions cut 3 bases from V and 6 bases from J, with 10 bases between. The DNA for the CDR3 is TGTGCCAGCAGCTATGGGATGACCGAGCAGTACGTC. It yields the protein CASSYGMTEQYV.

In this sample, this clonotype turned up a few times. The chain has TRBV5-6 and TRBJ1-6; D not resolved. The CDR3 has 14 amino acids. In germline, CDR1 is SGHDT, CDR2 YYEEEE. With 4 bases removed from V and 7 bases from J, the gap between germline ends came to 12 bases. The CDR3 here is CASSPRRRNSPLHF. The CDR3, as DNA: TGTGCCAGCAGCCCCCGGCGGAGAAATTCACCCCTCCACTTT.